One and the same sample provided the 14 T cell receptor beta chains below, sequenced in a study of blood T cell repertoires in COVID-19. Method: immunoSEQ multiplex PCR; TCRdb's copy keeps in-frame clones and lacks some. The data hold under 100,000 clones, with around 86% observed a single time. The sample consisted of peripheral blood. Source of these receptors: a man aged 55 to 70 with COVID-19, enrolled during active disease.

The chain links TRBV3-1 (or the pseudogene TRBV3-2) to TRBJ1-1; TRBD1 aligns across 9 bases. Trimming removed 3 bases from V and 6 bases from J; junction bases left unmatched: 8. CDR1 is LGHDT and CDR2 is YNNKEL in the germline V gene (reference sequence). The CDR3 totals 15 residues. CDR3: CASSHDRGGFAEAFF. CDR3 sequence (DNA): TGTGCCAGCAGCCATGACAGGGGGGGATTCGCTGAAGCTTTCTTT.

The chain couples TRBV4-1 to TRBJ2-3; weak D call: TRBD1 (5 bases). V lost 2 bases and J 2 bases, leaving 14 bases between the germline ends. The CDR3 sequence is 16 residues long. Germline CDR1 MGHRA, CDR2 YSYEKL. The CDR3 spells CASSQKMDTYTDTQYF. CDR3 sequence (DNA): TGCGCCAGCAGCCAAAAGATGGACACCTACACAGATACGCAGTATTTT.

This sequence joins TRBV29-1 and TRBJ2-5, with D maybe TRBD1 (7 bases). The V gene lost 7 bases and the J gene lost 7 bases, with 19 bases spanning the gap. The CDR3 spans 13 residues. Germline-derived CDR1 and CDR2 are SQVTM and ANQGSEA. CDR3 nucleotide sequence: TGCAGCGCTTCGGCGGACAGGAGGGTGACCCAGTACTTC. This translates into CSASADRRVTQYF.

This clone was found a few times. The V call is TRBV21-1, the J call TRBJ1-1. TRBV21-1 is annotated as a pseudogene. The CDR3 spans 16 residues. In DNA form, the CDR3 reads TGTGCCAGCAGCAAAGTCCGGGACTCGGTTAGGACTGAAGCTTTCTTT. Translated: CASSKVRDSVRTEAFF.

V gene TRBV11-3 combines with J gene TRBJ2-7; weak D call: TRBD2 (5 bases). CDR1 and CDR2 (germline): SGHNT, YENEEA. CDR3 length equals 13 residues. V lost 5 bases, J lost 7 bases, and 15 bases lay in between. CDR3 bases: TGTGCCAGCAGCCCTCTACCGGGATCAGAGCAGTACTTC. This codes for CASSPLPGSEQYF. Full variable domain (rest looked up from reference TRBV11-3 and TRBJ2-7): EAGVVQSPRYKIIEKKQPVAFWCNPISGHNTLYWYLQNLGQGPELLIRYENEEAVDDSQLPKDRFSAERLKGVDSTLKIQPAELGDSAVYLCASSPLPGSEQYFGPGTRLTVT.

The CDR3 sequence is CASSQDPLAPYEQYF. For the CDR3, the DNA is TGTGCCAGCAGCCAAGATCCGCTAGCGCCGTACGAGCAGTACTTC. The chain carries TRBV3-1 (or the pseudogene TRBV3-2) and TRBJ2-7, with D possibly TRBD2 on 6 matching bases. V shed 0 bases and J shed 4 bases, with 13 bases lying between them. The CDR3 has 15 residues. Looked up from germline, CDR1 is LGHDT and CDR2 is YNNKEL (reference sequence).

This sequence joins TRBV2 and TRBJ1-4; D is ambiguous. V was trimmed by 6 bases and J by 0 bases, leaving 14 bases between them. This CDR3 is built from 16 residues. Germline V gene data show CDR1 as SNHLY and CDR2 as FYNNEI. The CDR3 coding sequence is TGTGCCAGCAGCTCTTACCCAGTTACAACTAATGAAAAACTGTTTTTT. This encodes CASSSYPVTTNEKLFF.

This chain links TRBV7-2 with TRBJ2-7; D is undetermined. Trimming took 5 bases from V and 0 from J, leaving 14 bases between them. Germline V gene sequence: CDR1 SGHTA, CDR2 FQGNSA. CDR3 length: 15 residues. DNA for the CDR3: TGTGCCAGCAGCCAGACGGGTTCTAGCTCCTACGAGCAGTACTTC. It is translated as CASSQTGSSSYEQYF.

The chain recombines TRBV25-1 with TRBJ1-1; 9 bases align to TRBD1. This CDR3 region has 15 residues. The J segment lost 4 bases and the V segment lost 3 bases, leaving 6 bases of the junction unmatched. Per germline, CDR1 MGHDK and CDR2 SYGVNS. CDR3 in amino acids: CASSDHRGRGTEAFF. In DNA, the CDR3 is TGTGCCAGCAGTGACCACAGGGGGCGCGGCACTGAAGCTTTCTTT.

The gene calls are TRBV7-3 and TRBJ2-3; no clear D gene. The V end was cut by 1 base, the J end by 5 bases, with 7 bases between. CDR1 is SGHTA, CDR2 FQGTGA, per germline. The CDR3 has 13 amino acids. CDR3: CASSLSWRDTQYF. Here the CDR3 DNA reads TGTGCCAGCAGCTTAAGTTGGAGAGATACGCAGTATTTT.

The chain recombines TRBV5-1 with TRBJ1-1, with a weak D call TRBD1 (6 bases). V lost 1 base and J lost 11, with 12 bases in between. Germline CDR1 is SGHRS and CDR2 is YFSETQ. CDR3 length: 12 residues. The CDR3 loop is CASSLNQGTAFF. The CDR3 coding sequence is TGCGCCAGCAGCTTGAATCAGGGGACGGCTTTCTTT.

V usage is TRBV9 and J usage is TRBJ1-2; 10 bases map to TRBD1. Germline loops: CDR1 SGDLS, CDR2 YYNGEE. V was pared by 4 bases and J by 8 bases, with 11 bases of the junction left unmatched. The CDR3 is 15 amino acids. Here the CDR3 reads CASSPMGQGSRGYTF. CDR3 DNA sequence: TGTGCCAGCAGCCCTATGGGACAGGGGTCTCGGGGCTACACCTTC. The full variable domain, rest sourced from reference TRBV9 and TRBJ1-2, is DSGVTQTPKHLITATGQRVTLRCSPRSGDLSVYWYQQSLDQGLQFLIQYYNGEERAKGNILERFSAQQFPDLHSELNLSSLELGDSALYFCASSPMGQGSRGYTFGSGTRLTVV.

The chain carries TRBV7-2 and TRBJ2-5; TRBD2 aligns across 8 bases. V was clipped by 0 bases and J by 5 bases; unmatched bases: 14. There are 18 residues in the CDR3. Germline V gene lookup returns CDR1 SGHTA and CDR2 FQGNSA. The CDR3, as DNA: TGTGCCAGCAGCTTAGCTTTCTCGGGGCTTTCGGGGGGGGAGACCCAGTACTTC. Its translation is CASSLAFSGLSGGETQYF.

The rearrangement links TRBV9 to TRBJ1-1; D ambiguous. The germline gives CDR1 SGDLS, CDR2 YYNGEE. V was shortened by 4 bases and J by 5 bases, with 12 bases between the two germline ends. The CDR3 totals 13 residues. Here the CDR3 reads CASSPQTGTEAFF. CDR3 coding DNA: TGTGCCAGCAGCCCCCAGACGGGAACTGAAGCTTTCTTT.